These 31 T cell receptor beta chains originate from one sample sequenced in a study of control samples from healthy donors and cancer patients. Clones were read by immunoSEQ multiplex PCR, and TCRdb kept only the in-frame ones, dropping some. This table has 70,000 to 95,000 clones, approximately 91% appearing once. The sequenced material came from blood. The source is a young woman in good health.

The chain is built from TRBV7-9 and TRBJ2-3; D is unclear. The CDR3 runs 12 residues. The germline V gene has CDR1 SEHNR and CDR2 FQNEAQ (reference sequence). Trimming took 3 bases from V and 7 from J, leaving 8 bases between them. CDR3 amino acids: CASSLPGYTQYF. As DNA, the CDR3 is TGTGCCAGCAGCTTGCCAGGCTATACGCAGTATTTT.

V gene TRBV9 combines with J gene TRBJ2-7, with TRBD2 as a possible D gene (5 bases). The V end lost 0 bases, the J end lost 4 bases, and 11 bases lay between the germline ends. Germline V gene data show CDR1 as SGDLS and CDR2 as YYNGEE. The CDR3 sequence is 14 residues long. CDR3 sequence (DNA): TGTGCCAGCAGCGTAGGGGGAGAGGGTTACGAGCAGTACTTC. This codes for CASSVGGEGYEQYF.

This clone was detected once. This sequence joins TRBV5-6 and TRBJ2-1; 7 nucleotides line up with TRBD1. The germline V gene has CDR1 SGHDT and CDR2 YYEEEE. The CDR3 is made up of 16 amino acids. V lost 4 bases and J lost 2; bases outside the gene matches: 9. The CDR3 DNA reads as TGTGCCAGCAGCGACGCTAGCAGGGGGACCTACAATGAGCAGTTCTTC. This translates into CASSDASRGTYNEQFF.

The genes are TRBV6-5 and TRBJ1-3; no clear D. The CDR3 loop spans 12 amino acids. V lost 7 bases, J lost 2 bases, and 6 bases lay in between. Looked up from germline, CDR1 is MNHEY and CDR2 is SVGAGI. The CDR3 spells CASTQTGNTIYF. In DNA form, the CDR3 reads TGTGCCAGCACCCAGACTGGAAACACCATATATTTT.

The rearrangement links TRBV11-2 to TRBJ1-6, with 8 bases that match TRBD1. The germline CDR1 and CDR2 sequences are SGHAT and FQNNGV. J gave up 7 bases and V 5 bases, and 7 bases lay outside the gene matches. The CDR3 spans 15 residues. CDR3 in DNA: TGTGCCAGCAGCCGACAGGGGAGCGGAAATTCACCCCTCCACTTT. Amino acids: CASSRQGSGNSPLHF.

The rearrangement uses TRBV12-3 or TRBV12-4 and TRBJ1-1, with D uncertain. CDR3 size: 11 residues. V was trimmed by 6 bases and J by 3 bases, leaving 5 bases between them. The CDR3 DNA is TGTGCCAGCAGAATATACACTGAAGCTTTCTTT. This sequence encodes CASRIYTEAFF.

This rearrangement joins TRBV15 to TRBJ1-3, with TRBD1 matching 10 bases. Germline CDR1 LNHNV, CDR2 YYDKDF (reference sequence). Trimming took 6 bases from V and 0 from J; bases not matched to a gene: 2. The length of the CDR3 is 15 residues. Here the CDR3 DNA reads TGTGCCACCAGGGGGACAGGGGACTCTGGAAACACCATATATTTT. Its translation is CATRGTGDSGNTIYF.

This chain links TRBV11-3 with TRBJ2-5; possibly TRBD1 for D (6 bases). Trimming removed 5 bases at V and 5 bases at J, with 12 bases between. The germline CDR1 and CDR2 sequences are SGHNT and YENEEA. This CDR3 is 13 amino acids long. CDR3 sequence: CASSRTGLETQYF. The CDR3 coding sequence is TGTGCCAGCAGCCGTACAGGGCTGGAGACCCAGTACTTC.

This clone appeared a single time. Its ends do not fully match the called genes, so a read error is possible. The chain links TRBV11-2 to TRBJ1-5, with D uncertain. The CDR3 runs 13 residues. Germline V lookup: CDR1 SGHAT, CDR2 FQNNGV. The CDR3 protein is CASSLRGNQPQHF. CDR3 DNA sequence: TGTGCCAGCAGCCTCCGAGGCAACCAGCCCCAGCATTTT.

This chain joins TRBV3-1 (or the pseudogene TRBV3-2) and TRBJ2-2; possible D gene TRBD1, 7 bases. Germline CDR1 is LGHDT and CDR2 is YNNKEL (reference sequence). CDR3 length: 15 residues. The germline V and J ends were trimmed by 4 bases and 1 base, with 10 bases remaining between them. The CDR3 reads CASSRQGLNTGELFF. CDR3 nucleotide sequence: TGTGCCAGCAGCCGACAGGGACTGAACACCGGGGAGCTGTTTTTT.

The chain carries TRBV6-5 and TRBJ1-4; no firm D call. CDR1 is MNHEY and CDR2 is SVGAGI in the germline V gene. There are 15 residues in the CDR3. Trimming left V 5 bases short and J 0 bases short, with 10 bases between. The CDR3 nucleotides read TGTGCCAGCAGTCTTAAGAGAGCAACTAATGAAAAACTGTTTTTT. As protein: CASSLKRATNEKLFF.

The table lists this clone with a few counts. The chain combines TRBV25-1 with TRBJ2-5; TRBD1 matches 9 bases. This CDR3 region has 13 residues. Germline loops: CDR1 MGHDK, CDR2 SYGVNS. Trimming at V came to 7 bases and at J to 2 bases, leaving 2 bases not matched to a gene. In nucleotides, the CDR3 is TGTGCCAGCATGACAGGGGGTCAAGAGACCCAGTACTTC. Its translation: CASMTGGQETQYF.

This clone has more than one count but fewer than ten. The V and J genes are TRBV5-1 and TRBJ1-1; D possibly corresponds to TRBD1 (5 bases). The V end lost 0 bases, the J end lost 0 bases, and 9 bases lay between the germline ends. Germline values: CDR1 SGHRS, CDR2 YFSETQ. The CDR3 is made up of 15 amino acids. CDR3 DNA sequence: TGCGCCAGCAGCTTGGAGCAGGGCATGAACACTGAAGCTTTCTTT. Its translation: CASSLEQGMNTEAFF.

The chain uses TRBV7-3 and TRBJ1-2; TRBD1 is a possible D gene (5 bases). The V end lost 5 bases, the J end lost 3 bases, and 19 bases lay between the germline ends. The CDR3 runs to 16 residues. Germline loops: CDR1 SGHTA, CDR2 FQGTGA. The DNA for the CDR3 is TGTGCCAGCAGCCCCCAGGGCGGTATAGCTCACTATGGCTACACCTTC. Translated: CASSPQGGIAHYGYTF. Together with reference TRBV7-3 and TRBJ1-2, the CDR3 gives the full variable domain: GAGVSQTPSNKVTEKGKYVELRCDPISGHTALYWYRQSLGQGPEFLIYFQGTGAADDSGLPNDRFFAVRPEGSVSTLKIQRTERGDSAVYLCASSPQGGIAHYGYTFGSGTRLTVV.

The chain joins TRBV20-1 to TRBJ1-1; D gene uncertain. The V end was cut by 3 bases, the J end by 3 bases, with 5 bases between. The germline V gene has CDR1 DFQATT and CDR2 SNEGSKA (reference sequence). CDR3 length: 11 amino acids. The CDR3 nucleotides read TGCAGTGCTAGGGCCTACACTGAAGCTTTCTTT. Its translation is CSARAYTEAFF.

The count of this clone is one. V gene TRBV10-3 combines with J gene TRBJ1-5; 9 bases are shared with TRBD1. V lost 4 bases to trimming and J lost 6 bases; unmatched junction nucleotides: 4. CDR1 and CDR2 from the germline V gene are ENHRY and SYGVKD. This CDR3 has 14 residues. In nucleotides, the CDR3 is TGTGCCATCAGTGTACAGGGGGCAGGTCAGCCCCAGCATTTT. Its translation is CAISVQGAGQPQHF.

The chain recombines TRBV19 with TRBJ2-3; D gene uncertain. The CDR3 extends over 13 amino acids. CDR1 is LNHDA, CDR2 SQIVND, per germline (reference sequence). Trimming removed 4 bases from V and 2 bases from J, with 7 bases in between. The chain's CDR3 is CASSTTTTDTQYF. DNA for the CDR3: TGTGCCAGTAGTACCACTACCACAGATACGCAGTATTTT.

The V gene is TRBV18, the J gene TRBJ2-3, with 9 nucleotides matching TRBD2. The CDR3 sequence is 15 residues long. The germline gives CDR1 KGHSH, CDR2 LQKENI. The J segment lost 4 bases and the V segment lost 2 bases, leaving 4 bases of the junction unmatched. CDR3 sequence reads: CASSPASGAPDTQYF. In DNA form, the CDR3 reads TGTGCCAGCTCACCAGCTAGCGGGGCCCCAGATACGCAGTATTTT.

This chain uses TRBV5-5 with TRBJ1-1; the D is unclear. V shed 5 bases and J shed 0 bases, with 14 bases lying between them. CDR1 and CDR2 (germline): SGHKS, YYEKEE (reference sequence). The CDR3 is 15 amino acids. CDR3 residues: CASRTGRSMNTEAFF. The CDR3 nucleotides are TGTGCCAGCAGGACGGGCCGGTCGATGAACACTGAAGCTTTCTTT.

The chain uses TRBV28 and TRBJ1-5; 7 nucleotides line up with TRBD1. J lost 1 base, V lost 6 bases, and 9 bases had no gene match. This CDR3 contains 16 residues. Germline assignment: CDR1 MDHEN and CDR2 SYDVKM. The CDR3 sequence: CASRPYRGASNQPQHF. CDR3 in DNA: TGTGCCAGCAGGCCCTACAGGGGCGCGAGCAATCAGCCCCAGCATTTT.

The chain couples TRBV27 to TRBJ1-2; D might be TRBD1 (5 bases). The V end lost 2 bases, the J end lost 2 bases, and 6 bases lay between the germline ends. Germline CDR1 is MNHEY and CDR2 is SMNVEV (reference sequence). The CDR3 runs to 13 residues. CDR3 DNA: TGTGCCAGCAGTTTAGGGGGGAACTATGGCTACACCTTC. Protein sequence: CASSLGGNYGYTF.

The J gene is TRBJ1-5, the V gene TRBV24-1; unclear D gene. The CDR3 contains 14 residues. Germline-derived CDR1 and CDR2 are KGHDR and SFDVKD. V lost 5 bases to trimming and J lost 1 base, with 8 bases between them. DNA of the CDR3: TGTGCCACCAGTGGTCGGGTGAGCAATCAGCCCCAGCATTTT. Protein sequence: CATSGRVSNQPQHF.

This chain uses TRBV4-2 with TRBJ2-5, with 11 bases aligning to TRBD2. Germline V gene lookup returns CDR1 LGHNA and CDR2 YNFKEQ. V dropped 1 base and J dropped 2; count of bases not matched to a gene: 3. The CDR3 runs 16 residues. The CDR3, as DNA: TGTGCCAGCAGCCAAGTGACTAGCGGGGATCAAGAGACCCAGTACTTC. It is translated as CASSQVTSGDQETQYF.

This clone was counted once. The chain links TRBV2 to TRBJ2-1, with 9 positions matching TRBD2. The CDR3 has 15 residues. Germline V gene sequence: CDR1 SNHLY, CDR2 FYNNEI. Trimming at V came to 4 bases and at J to 8 bases, leaving 9 bases not matched to a gene. The CDR3 region is CASSALSGGRDEQFF. The CDR3 DNA reads TGTGCCAGCAGTGCTCTAAGCGGGGGGAGGGATGAGCAGTTCTTC.

This chain connects TRBV4-1 to TRBJ2-1; D might be TRBD1 or TRBD2, each matching 6 bases. V was clipped by 0 bases and J by 8 bases, with 17 bases between them. Germline V gene sequence: CDR1 MGHRA, CDR2 YSYEKL. This CDR3 has 16 amino acids. The CDR3 region has the DNA TGCGCCAGCAGCCAAGATATCAAGGGGGGACGCGATGAGCAGTTCTTC. Residues: CASSQDIKGGRDEQFF.

The DNA for the CDR3 is TGTGCCAGTAGTTCCACTAACGTCCGGGGGGCAAGCAATCAGCCCCAGCATTTT. Translating gives CASSSTNVRGASNQPQHF. The genes are TRBV19 and TRBJ1-5; perhaps TRBD1 as D (6 bases). This CDR3 has 18 amino acids. CDR1 LNHDA and CDR2 SQIVND come from the germline V gene (reference sequence). V lost 5 bases and J lost 1, with 21 bases in between.

The chain combines TRBV18 with TRBJ2-1; D is unresolved. CDR3 length equals 13 residues. From germline, CDR1 is KGHSH and CDR2 LQKENI. Trimming removed 1 base at V and 8 bases at J, with 9 bases between. The CDR3: CASSPQSGDEQFF. CDR3 nucleotides: TGTGCCAGCTCACCACAGTCTGGCGATGAGCAGTTCTTC.

J is TRBJ1-5 and V is TRBV19, with a possible D match to TRBD1 (6 bases). V shed 7 bases and J shed 8 bases, with 21 bases lying between them. The germline CDR1 and CDR2 sequences are LNHDA and SQIVND (reference sequence). This CDR3 comprises 15 residues. CDR3 DNA: TGTGCCAGTAACACCGCGAGGGGGGCCCTAAAGCCCCAGCATTTT. It is translated as CASNTARGALKPQHF.

The chain links TRBV5-1 to TRBJ1-1, with TRBD1 identical over 7 bases. CDR1 and CDR2 (germline): SGHRS, YFSETQ. V shed 5 bases, J shed 3 bases, and the junction held 10 bases outside the gene matches. This CDR3 comprises 15 residues. Here the CDR3 reads CASSRGGGADTEAFF. The CDR3 DNA is TGCGCCAGCAGTAGAGGGGGCGGTGCGGACACTGAAGCTTTCTTT. Filled out from reference TRBV5-1 and TRBJ1-1, the complete variable domain reads KAGVTQTPRYLIKTRGQQVTLSCSPISGHRSVSWYQQTPGQGLQFLFEYFSETQRNKGNFPGRFSGRQFSNSRSEMNVSTLELGDSALYLCASSRGGGADTEAFFGQGTRLTVV.

The rearrangement uses TRBV19 and TRBJ1-1; 7 bases are a match to TRBD1. The germline V gene has CDR1 LNHDA and CDR2 SQIVND (reference sequence). After removal of 5 bases from V and 1 base from J, the junction contained 7 bases not matched to a gene. The CDR3 runs 15 residues. CDR3 DNA sequence: TGTGCCAGTAGTGAGTACAGGGGAAGGAACACTGAAGCTTTCTTT. Its translation: CASSEYRGRNTEAFF.

The chain uses TRBV19 and TRBJ2-7; D gene uncertain. V dropped 3 bases and J dropped 1 base, with 7 bases sitting between them. Per germline, CDR1 LNHDA and CDR2 SQIVND (reference sequence). The CDR3 is 13 residues long. CDR3 bases: TGTGCCAGTAGTATGGCGGATTCCTACGAGCAGTACTTC. This sequence encodes CASSMADSYEQYF.